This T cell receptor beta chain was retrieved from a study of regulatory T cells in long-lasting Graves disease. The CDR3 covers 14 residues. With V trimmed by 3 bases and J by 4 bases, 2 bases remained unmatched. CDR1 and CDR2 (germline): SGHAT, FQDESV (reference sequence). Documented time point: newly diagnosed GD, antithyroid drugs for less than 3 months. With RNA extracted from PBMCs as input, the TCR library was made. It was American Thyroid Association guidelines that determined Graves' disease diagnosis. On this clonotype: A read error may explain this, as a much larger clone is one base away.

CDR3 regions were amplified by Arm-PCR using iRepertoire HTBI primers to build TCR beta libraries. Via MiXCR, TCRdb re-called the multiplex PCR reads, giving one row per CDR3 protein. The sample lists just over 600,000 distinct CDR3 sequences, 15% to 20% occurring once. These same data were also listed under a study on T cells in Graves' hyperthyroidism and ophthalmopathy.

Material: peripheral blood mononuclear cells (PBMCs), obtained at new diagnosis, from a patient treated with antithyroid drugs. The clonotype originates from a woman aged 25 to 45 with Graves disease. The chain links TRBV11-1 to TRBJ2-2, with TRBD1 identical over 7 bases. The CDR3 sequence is CASSLTGLTGELFF. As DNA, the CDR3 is TGTGCCAGCAGCTTGACAGGGCTCACCGGGGAGCTGTTTTTT.